The subject of this entry is one T cell receptor beta chain. The antigen remains undetermined. The data were produced by immunoSEQ multiplex PCR, yet TCRdb's version contains in-frame clones alone and is incomplete. Seen here are 85,000 to 130,000 clones, 87% observed once, and the top ten hold over 3%. The data derive from a study of T cell responses to AZD1222 COVID-19 vaccine. With 4 bases clipped from V and 5 bases from J, the junction kept 4 bases outside the gene matches. CDR1 is KGHSH and CDR2 is LQKENI in the germline V gene. The CDR3 length is 14 residues. Whole-study results and caveats: A rise in Spike-specific TCR breadth and depth followed two AZD1222 doses.

The chain employs TRBV18 and TRBJ1-5; 8 bases align to TRBD1. The sequences come from peripheral blood, collected on day 0 of AZD1222 vaccination. The sequence came from an adult in good health. The CDR3 coding sequence is TGTGCCAGCTCACTAGAGACAGGGGATCAGCCCCAGCATTTT. Protein: CASSLETGDQPQHF.